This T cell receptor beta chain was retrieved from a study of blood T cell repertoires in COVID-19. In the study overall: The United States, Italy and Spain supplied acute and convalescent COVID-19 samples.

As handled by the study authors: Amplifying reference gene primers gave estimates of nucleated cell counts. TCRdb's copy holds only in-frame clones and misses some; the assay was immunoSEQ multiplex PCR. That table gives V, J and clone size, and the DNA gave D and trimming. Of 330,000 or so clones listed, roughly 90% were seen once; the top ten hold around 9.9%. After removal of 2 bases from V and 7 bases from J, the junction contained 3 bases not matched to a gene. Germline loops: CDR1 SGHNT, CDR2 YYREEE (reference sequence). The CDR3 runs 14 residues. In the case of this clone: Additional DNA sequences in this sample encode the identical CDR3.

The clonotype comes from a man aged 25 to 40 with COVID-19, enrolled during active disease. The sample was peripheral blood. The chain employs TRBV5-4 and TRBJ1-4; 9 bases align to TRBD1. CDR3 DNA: TGTGCCAGCAGCTTACAGGGGGCGGTTGAAAAACTGTTTTTT. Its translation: CASSLQGAVEKLFF.